This TCR beta chain was captured by sequencing in a study of B cell selection in AIRE deficiency (dated by TCRdb to about 2019). At the level of the whole study: Researchers compared TCRbeta repertoires of sorted blood CD4+ conventional T cells and regulatory T cells in AIRE-deficient patients with those in healthy controls. The TCR-sequenced cohort comprised roughly 5 AIRE-deficient APECED patients and roughly 5 healthy control donors. Points the paper makes about the study in general: Shared Treg sequences had shorter CDR3s, which reflects a bias toward rearrangements containing few non-templated nucleotide insertions. Only TCRbeta chains were sequenced, and about 40% of the Treg sequences shared among healthy donors were also detected in healthy Tconv cells, possibly owing to differing TCRalpha chains. Around 30% of Treg TCRbeta sequences shared among healthy donors appeared in patient Tconv cells, suggesting diversion of Treg-biased clones into the Tconv compartment. Among approximately 3,500 shared Treg TCRbeta sequences, 31.6% were shared exclusively by healthy donors and around 9% exclusively by patients, which suggests that Treg selection is less efficient in the absence of AIRE. TCRBV gene usage, CDR3 length and TCR diversity in Tconv and Treg cells from AIRE-deficient patients were found to be similar to those in cells from healthy donors.

TCRbeta chain sequencing was performed with the immunoSEQ platform. The authors' pipeline ran thus. When conventional T cell repertoires were pooled, about 100,000 distinct in-frame TCRbeta sequences were obtained from patients and about 1.5x10^5 from healthy donors. Public Treg TCRbeta sequences were defined as those shared by two or more individuals and were then searched for in Tconv repertoires. Differences between groups were assessed using Mann-Whitney U tests with Bonferroni-Dunn correction in GraphPad Prism 7.03. TCRdb carries this immuneACCESS record with in-frame sequences only. Its versions omit some clonotypes, under half of them owing to an unresolved V gene in the studies checked, with the rest unexplained. V, J and clone size were drawn from that table, and D and trimming were deduced from the DNA. The table for this sample lists 25,000 to 30,000 clones; nearly 97% of them were counted only once. The biggest ten clones account for approximately 0.25% of the sample.

From the cysteine up to the phenylalanine, the CDR3 has a length of 14 residues. The only DNA kept is the CDR3, 42 bases in frame from the first base. V is pared back by 1 base and J by 2 bases, with 9 bases lying between the germline termini. Via the germline V gene, CDR1 is SGHRS and CDR2 YFSETQ. CD4+CD127+ cells were sorted as the conventional CD4 T cell population. The healthy donors who provided the control samples were not related to the patients. A FACSAria flow cytometer was used to sort the Tconv and Treg cells intended for TCRbeta sequencing. Sorted cells were collected into 5-ml round-bottom polystyrene tubes, and dry cell pellets were frozen at -80°C before sequencing. A note on this clone: No antigen is known for it. Base quality data are lacking; no much larger clone is found one base away.

The TCR was taken from a human donor in good health. The sample taken for sequencing was CD4+CD127+ conventional T cells sorted from PBMCs. The chain uses TRBV5-1 and TRBJ1-2; the D gene is not confidently resolved. The DNA reads as follows: TGCGCCAGCAGCTTGCACAGTACGAACTATGGCTACACCTTC. Its amino acids are CASSLHSTNYGYTF.